The 2 T cell receptor beta chains given below trace back to one sample, sequenced in a study of spatial heterogeneity in lung cancer. A single record per CDR3 protein comes from TCRdb applying MiXCR to the 5' RACE reads. The data contain around 70,000 distinct CDR3 sequences, 8% to 10% of them seen just once; the ten biggest clones take up roughly 1.8%. Time point defined: blood at routine non-recurrence follow-up after resection. The input for sequencing was PBMCs, taken at follow-up. The source of these receptors is a female donor with early-stage non-small cell lung cancer.

A word on this clonotype: A single base separates this from a much larger clone, so it may be a read error. This chain joins TRBV6-6 and TRBJ2-3, with a possible D match to TRBD2 (6 bases). CDR1 is MNHNY and CDR2 is SVGAGI in the germline V gene (reference sequence). The CDR3 extends over 16 amino acids. Trimming shortened V by 5 bases and J by 4 bases, and 19 bases separated the two germline ends. The CDR3 reads CASSNPTRAGPDTQYF. The CDR3 DNA reads as TGTGCCAGCAGTAACCCCACGCGGGCGGGGCCAGATACGCAGTATTTT.

This clonotype was detected many times. The chain links TRBV27 to TRBJ1-1; 11 nucleotides match TRBD1. There are 12 residues in the CDR3. The J segment lost 9 bases and the V segment lost 10 bases, leaving 7 bases of the junction unmatched. Germline CDR1 MNHEY, CDR2 SMNVEV (reference sequence). The CDR3: CATRTGGGKAFF. CDR3 nucleotide sequence: TGTGCCACCCGGACAGGGGGCGGGAAAGCTTTCTTT.